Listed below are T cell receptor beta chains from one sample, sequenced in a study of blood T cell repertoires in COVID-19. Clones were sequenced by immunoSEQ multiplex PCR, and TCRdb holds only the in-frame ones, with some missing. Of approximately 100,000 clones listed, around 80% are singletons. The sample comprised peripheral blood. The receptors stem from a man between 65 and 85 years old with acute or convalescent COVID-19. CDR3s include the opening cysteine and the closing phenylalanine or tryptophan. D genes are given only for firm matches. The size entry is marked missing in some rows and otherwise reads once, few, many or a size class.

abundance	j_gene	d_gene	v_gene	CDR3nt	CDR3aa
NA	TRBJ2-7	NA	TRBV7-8	TGTGCCAGCACCCCCGGCTACGAGCAGTACTTC	CASTPGYEQYF
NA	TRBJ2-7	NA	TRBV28	TGTGCCAGCAGGGGACTGGGCCGGAACGAGCAGTACTTC	CASRGLGRNEQYF
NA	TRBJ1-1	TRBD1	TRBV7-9	TGTGCCAGCAGCTTGGGGGCGAGACAGGGAGCTGAAGCTTTCTTT	CASSLGARQGAEAFF
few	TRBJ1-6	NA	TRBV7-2	TGTGCCAGCAGCTTAAGTTTGGGACTAGATAATTCACCCCTCCACTTT	CASSLSLGLDNSPLHF
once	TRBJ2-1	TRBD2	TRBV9	TGTGCCAGCAGCCCCGGGACTAGCGGGAGAGTCCCCTACAATGAGCAGTTCTTC	CASSPGTSGRVPYNEQFF
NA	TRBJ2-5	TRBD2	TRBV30	TGTGCCTGGAAAAGGGGACTAGCGGGTGAAGAGACCCAGTACTTC	CAWKRGLAGEETQYF
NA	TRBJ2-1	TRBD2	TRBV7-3	TGTGCCAGCAGCGGTACTAGCGGGAGCTACAATGAGCAGTTCTTC	CASSGTSGSYNEQFF
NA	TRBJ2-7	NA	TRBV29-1	TGCAGCGGGGGGATGCACGGACCGGACAGCTCCTACGAGCAGTACTTC	CSGGMHGPDSSYEQYF
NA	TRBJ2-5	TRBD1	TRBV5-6	TGTGCCAGCAGCTTGGGGCCGGGACAGACGACCGGGACCCAGTACTTC	CASSLGPGQTTGTQYF
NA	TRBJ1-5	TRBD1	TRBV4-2	TGTGCCAGCAGCCAAGCCTGGGCAGGGGGGAGCAATCAGCCCCAGCATTTT	CASSQAWAGGSNQPQHF
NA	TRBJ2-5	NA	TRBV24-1	TGTGCCACCAGTGAAAACAGGCGCACCCCGTACCAAGAGACCCAGTACTTC	CATSENRRTPYQETQYF
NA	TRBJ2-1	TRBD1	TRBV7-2	TGTGCCAGCAGCCTACGGGACAGGGCCCGGGGTGAGCAGTTCTTC	CASSLRDRARGEQFF
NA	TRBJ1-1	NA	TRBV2	TGTGCCAGCAGCGTAGGGGGTTCCACTGAAGCTTTCTTT	CASSVGGSTEAFF
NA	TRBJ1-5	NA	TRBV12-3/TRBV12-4	TGTGCCAGCACGACTTCTCTCGGTCAGCCCCAGCATTTT	CASTTSLGQPQHF
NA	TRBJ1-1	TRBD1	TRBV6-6	TGTGCCAGCAGTCCCGGGACAGGGGCACCTATGAACACTGAAGCTTTCTTT	CASSPGTGAPMNTEAFF
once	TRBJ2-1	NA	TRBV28	TGTGCCAGCAGTTTACCCGGGGACAATGAGCAGTTCTTC	CASSLPGDNEQFF
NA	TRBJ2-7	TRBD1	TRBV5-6	TGTGCCAGCAGCCAAACAGGGGGCTACGAGCAGTACTTC	CASSQTGGYEQYF
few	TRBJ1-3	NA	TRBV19	TGTGCCAGTAGTATAGGAAGGACAGTCGCGTCGAGCACCATATATTTT	CASSIGRTVASSTIYF
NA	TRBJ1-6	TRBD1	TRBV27	TGTGCCAGCAAACTGACAGGGGCCTTCTATAATTCACCCCTCCACTTT	CASKLTGAFYNSPLHF
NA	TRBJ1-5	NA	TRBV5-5	TGTGCCAGCAGCCCGCTTCCGACAGGTAGCAATCAGCCCCAGCATTTT	CASSPLPTGSNQPQHF
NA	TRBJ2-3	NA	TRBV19	TGTGCCACTTCCAGGCGGACACCTAGCACAGATACGCAGTATTTT	CATSRRTPSTDTQYF
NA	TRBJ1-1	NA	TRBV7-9	TGTGCCAGCAGCTTAGGCGGGGAGGCTTTCTTT	CASSLGGEAFF
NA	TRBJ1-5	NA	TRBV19	TGTGCCAGTGAGACCCCAGGGAAAGGAAGTCAGCCCCAGCATTTT	CASETPGKGSQPQHF
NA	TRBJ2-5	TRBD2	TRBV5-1	TGCGCCAGCAGCTTGATACTAGCGGGAGGTATACAAGAGACCCAGTACTTC	CASSLILAGGIQETQYF
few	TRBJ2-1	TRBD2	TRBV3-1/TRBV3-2	TGTGCCAGCAGCCATGTTAGACTAGCTAACAATGAGCAGTTCTTC	CASSHVRLANNEQFF
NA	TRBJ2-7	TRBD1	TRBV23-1	TGCGCCAGCAGCCAAGGACAGGGGGCGCCGGGGACCTACGAGCAGTACTTC	CASSQGQGAPGTYEQYF
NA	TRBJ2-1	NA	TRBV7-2	TGTGCCAGCAGCCCCCTCGCGGGATACAATGAGCAGTTCTTC	CASSPLAGYNEQFF
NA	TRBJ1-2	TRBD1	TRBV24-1	TGTGCCACCAGTGAACGACGACAGGGGGGGGATGGCTACACCTTC	CATSERRQGGDGYTF
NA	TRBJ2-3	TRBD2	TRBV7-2	TGTGCCAGCAGCTCGCAACCCGGGACTAGCGGGGTTACGCAGTATTTT	CASSSQPGTSGVTQYF
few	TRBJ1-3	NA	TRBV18	TGTGCCACCTCTGACACCTCTGGAAACACCATATATTTT	CATSDTSGNTIYF
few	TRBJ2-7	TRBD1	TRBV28	TGTGCCAGCAGTACGGTCGGACAGGGGTACTACGAGCAGTACTTC	CASSTVGQGYYEQYF
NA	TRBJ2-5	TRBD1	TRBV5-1	TGCGCCAGCAGTTCCGGGACAGCTCAAGAGACCCAGTACTTC	CASSSGTAQETQYF
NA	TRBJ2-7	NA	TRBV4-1	TGCGCCAGCAGCCAAGATGACAGAACCTACGAGCAGTACTTC	CASSQDDRTYEQYF
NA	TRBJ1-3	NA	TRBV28	TGTGCCAGCAGTTTGGGCGGGGTCTCTGGAAACACCATATATTTT	CASSLGGVSGNTIYF
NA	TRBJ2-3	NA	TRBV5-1	TGCGCCAGCAGCTTGGGAAGCTCCCTCAGCACAGATACGCAGTATTTT	CASSLGSSLSTDTQYF
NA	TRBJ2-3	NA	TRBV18	TGTGCCAGCTCACCACCGGGGGCCATGAGGGCAGATACGCAGTATTTT	CASSPPGAMRADTQYF
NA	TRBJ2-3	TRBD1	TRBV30	TGTGCCGCCCACAGGGGGGCAGATACGCAGTATTTT	CAAHRGADTQYF
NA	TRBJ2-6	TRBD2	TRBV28	TGTGCCAGCAGGCCGGGACTAGCGAGAGGGGCCAACGTCCTGACTTTC	CASRPGLARGANVLTF
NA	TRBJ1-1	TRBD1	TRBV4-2	TGTGCCAGCAGACAGGGGGCTGAAGCTTTCTTT	CASRQGAEAFF
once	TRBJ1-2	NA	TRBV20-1	TGCAGTGTGTACAGGCTTTATGGCTACACCTTC	CSVYRLYGYTF
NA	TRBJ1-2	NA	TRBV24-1	TGTGCCACCAGAGACGGGGGTGGTGGCTACACCTTC	CATRDGGGGYTF
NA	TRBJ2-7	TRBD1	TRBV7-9	TGTGCCACCCAGTCAGGGGGCCAAGTTTACGAGCAGTACTTC	CATQSGGQVYEQYF
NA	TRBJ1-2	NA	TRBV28	TGTGCCAGCAGCCCCCCCTCCTATGGCTACACCTTC	CASSPPSYGYTF
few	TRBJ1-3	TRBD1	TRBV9	TGTGCCAGCAGCGGAGGACAGGGCCTGGGAAACACCATATATTTT	CASSGGQGLGNTIYF
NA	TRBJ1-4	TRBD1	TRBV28	TGTGCCAGCAGTTTAACAGGGGGCCTGACCATGGGCGAAAAACTGTTTTTT	CASSLTGGLTMGEKLFF
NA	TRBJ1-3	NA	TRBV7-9	TGTGCCAGCAGCTTAGTGGGGCCCTCTAAACAATACTCTGGAAACACCATATATTTT	CASSLVGPSKQYSGNTIYF